The 16 T cell receptor beta chains reported below all come from one sample, sequenced in a study of CD8 T cells in ankylosing spondylitis. TCRdb re-called the 5' RACE reads with MiXCR, one entry per CDR3 protein. The data contain under 250,000 distinct CDR3 sequences, around 8% of them singletons. Specimen: blood, either unsorted or a sorted T cell fraction (not recorded which). The receptors shown here come from a female donor with ankylosing spondylitis or in good health (not recorded which).

The chain has TRBV5-1 and TRBJ2-7; unclear D gene. The V and J ends lost 5 bases and 5 bases respectively, with 11 bases between them. Germline CDR1 SGHRS, CDR2 YFSETQ. The CDR3 runs 12 residues. CDR3 protein: CASRQDGDEQYF. The CDR3 bases are TGCGCCAGCAGGCAGGACGGCGACGAGCAGTACTTC.

This clonotype was seen a handful of times. This chain connects TRBV7-9 to TRBJ1-2; D gene unclear. The CDR3 sequence is 15 residues long. CDR1 is SEHNR, CDR2 FQNEAQ, per germline (reference sequence). V was shortened by 3 bases and J by 1 base, with 12 bases between the two germline ends. The CDR3: CASSFVTDLNYGYTF. The CDR3 DNA reads TGTGCCAGCAGCTTCGTAACAGACCTTAACTATGGCTACACCTTC.

This clonotype has at least ten counts. The chain uses TRBV7-6 and TRBJ1-3; D unclear. CDR1 is SGHVS and CDR2 is FNYEAQ in the germline V gene. Between the trimmed V and J ends, which lost 8 bases and 4 bases, there was a span of 6 bases. The CDR3 contains 11 residues. In DNA, the CDR3 is TGTGCCAGCGCAATAGGAAACACCATATATTTT. It yields the protein CASAIGNTIYF. Variable domain in full (rest from reference TRBV7-6 and TRBJ1-3): GAGVSQSPRYKVTKRGQDVALRCDPISGHVSLYWYRQALGQGPEFLTYFNYEAQQDKSGLPNDRFSAERPEGSISTLTIQRTEQRDSAMYRCASAIGNTIYFGEGSWLTVV.

This clonotype showed up just a few times. Being one base from a much bigger clone, this may be a read error. This chain links TRBV29-1 with TRBJ2-5, with a weak D call TRBD1 (5 bases). Germline CDR1 and CDR2: SQVTM and ANQGSEA. The CDR3 covers 14 residues. CDR3 in DNA: TGCAGCGTTGAAGATCAAGGCAGGGAAGAGACCCAGTGCTTC. This sequence encodes CSVEDQGREETQCF.

This clonotype appeared many times. The V call is TRBV20-1, the J call TRBJ2-3, with a possible D match to TRBD2 (6 bases). V lost 1 base and J lost 2, with 10 bases in between. The CDR3 is made up of 14 amino acids. Germline V CDR1 and CDR2: DFQATT, SNEGSKA (reference sequence). The DNA of the CDR3 is TGCAGTGCTAGAGGGAGGGTAAACACAGATACGCAGTATTTT. It encodes CSARGRVNTDTQYF.

This clonotype was seen ten or more times. This chain links TRBV14 with TRBJ1-2, with D uncertain. The V gene lost 5 bases and the J gene lost 0 bases, with 13 bases spanning the gap. CDR3 length equals 15 residues. Germline V gene sequence: CDR1 SGHDN, CDR2 FVKESK. Written as DNA, the CDR3 is TGTGCCAGCAGCGACTTGAGGGCCTCTAACTATGGCTACACCTTC. This codes for CASSDLRASNYGYTF.

In this sample, this clonotype turned up many times. The chain has TRBV9 and TRBJ1-5; D unclear. CDR3 size: 14 residues. Trimming took 4 bases from V and 0 from J, leaving 8 bases between them. Germline CDR1 and CDR2: SGDLS and YYNGEE. CDR3 sequence: CASSPGVSNQPQHF. The CDR3 DNA reads TGTGCCAGCAGCCCCGGCGTTAGCAATCAGCCCCAGCATTTT.

This clonotype occurred many times. The J gene is TRBJ2-5, the V gene TRBV20-1; D may be TRBD1 (5 bases). V dropped 6 bases and J dropped 0 bases, with 8 bases sitting between them. Looked up from germline, CDR1 is DFQATT and CDR2 is SNEGSKA (reference sequence). There are 12 residues in the CDR3. The CDR3 region has the DNA TGCAGTGCGCGACAGCACCAAGAGACCCAGTACTTC. Translation gives CSARQHQETQYF.

This clonotype has at least ten counts. The chain is built from TRBV12-3 or TRBV12-4 and TRBJ1-3, with D possibly TRBD1 on 5 matching bases. The length of the CDR3 is 15 residues. V lost 6 bases and J 1 base, leaving 13 bases between the germline ends. CDR3: CASSSDSYSGNTIYF. The CDR3 DNA sequence: TGTGCCAGCAGCTCCGACAGTTATTCTGGAAACACCATATATTTT.

This sequence joins TRBV12-3 or TRBV12-4 and TRBJ1-6; D call uncertain. The CDR3 extends over 13 amino acids. V lost 1 base to trimming and J lost 11 bases, with 9 bases between them. CDR3 sequence (DNA): TGTGCCAGCAGTTTAGAAGGGAGGGCACCCCTCCACTTT. Encoded protein: CASSLEGRAPLHF.

There are many counts of this clonotype. This chain joins TRBV19 and TRBJ1-1; the D gene is possibly TRBD1 (5 bases). The V end lost 5 bases, the J end lost 5 bases, and 9 bases lay between the germline ends. The germline V gene encodes CDR1 LNHDA and CDR2 SQIVND (reference sequence). The CDR3 runs to 12 residues. The CDR3 DNA reads TGTGCCAGTAGTTGGAGGGGAACTGAAGCTTTCTTT. Protein product: CASSWRGTEAFF.

This clonotype occurred many times. The chain joins TRBV20-1 to TRBJ2-5, with D tentatively TRBD2 (6 bases). Deletions cut 4 bases from V and 2 bases from J, with 14 bases between. The CDR3 contains 14 residues. Germline V gives CDR1 DFQATT, CDR2 SNEGSKA (reference sequence). The CDR3 reads CSAKERVLQETQYF. The CDR3 DNA reads as TGCAGTGCTAAAGAGCGGGTCCTACAAGAGACCCAGTACTTC.

This clonotype showed up many times. This chain's CDR3 is CSARYSLGGTYNEQFF. CDR3 nucleotide sequence: TGCAGTGCTAGATACTCTTTGGGGGGGACTTACAATGAGCAGTTCTTC. The gene calls are TRBV20-1 and TRBJ2-1; 7 nucleotides line up with TRBD2. The CDR3 consists of 16 residues. Germline values: CDR1 DFQATT, CDR2 SNEGSKA (reference sequence). V shed 2 bases and J 4 bases; nucleotides not matched to a gene: 11.

There are many counts of this clonotype. This chain links TRBV29-1 with TRBJ1-1; weak D call: TRBD1 (5 bases). The V end lost 7 bases, the J end lost 6 bases, and 15 bases lay between the germline ends. CDR3 length: 12 residues. From germline, CDR1 is SQVTM and CDR2 ANQGSEA. The CDR3 protein is CSGISGSPEAFF. The CDR3 coding sequence is TGCAGCGGAATCTCAGGGTCCCCTGAAGCTTTCTTT.

This clonotype has at least ten counts. The V gene is TRBV18, the J gene TRBJ2-5; no firm D call. CDR3 length equals 13 residues. Germline loops: CDR1 KGHSH, CDR2 LQKENI. Trimming removed 4 bases at V and 5 bases at J, with 11 bases between. CDR3 nucleotide sequence: TGTGCCAGCTCACTTGCGGAAGCGGAGACCCAGTACTTC. Protein sequence: CASSLAEAETQYF.

This clonotype was seen at least ten times. This sequence joins TRBV5-6 and TRBJ1-3, with a weak D call TRBD1 (5 bases). Germline CDR1 and CDR2: SGHDT and YYEEEE. Trimming stripped 4 bases from V and 0 bases from J, with 11 bases between. CDR3 length: 15 residues. The CDR3 DNA follows: TGTGCCAGCAGCCCCGGGACGGGCTCTGGAAACACCATATATTTT. It yields the protein CASSPGTGSGNTIYF.